These T cell receptor beta chains were read from a single sample in a study of post-analysis software for immune sequencing data. TCRdb reprocessed the PCR reads with MiXCR, giving one entry per CDR3 protein. The data hold roughly 580,000 distinct CDR3 sequences, with about 40% observed a single time. The sequenced sample was blood. All receptors come from a girl between 10 and 17 years old with multiple sclerosis. Both conserved end residues are part of each CDR3. Each record gives: D gene, clone size, V gene, J gene, CDR3 protein, CDR3 DNA. The D gene is left open where the match is weak. Size is stated for part of the rows, as once, few or many counts, or as a class when the clone is expanded.

d_gene: NA
abundance: few
v_gene: TRBV6-5
j_gene: TRBJ1-2
CDR3aa: CASRTRGANYGYTF
CDR3nt: TGTGCCAGCAGAACGCGGGGAGCCAACTATGGCTACACCTTC

d_gene: NA
abundance: few
v_gene: TRBV6-6
j_gene: TRBJ2-4
CDR3aa: CASSLVGAGNIQYF
CDR3nt: TGTGCCAGCAGTTTGGTAGGGGCCGGTAACATTCAGTACTTC

d_gene: NA
abundance: NA
v_gene: TRBV12-3/TRBV12-4
j_gene: TRBJ2-2
CDR3aa: CASSPLRTGEQFF
CDR3nt: TGTGCCAGCAGCCCGCTGAGAACGGGGGAGCAGTTTTTT

d_gene: NA
abundance: few
v_gene: TRBV6-5
j_gene: TRBJ1-2
CDR3aa: CASSYSKGRGYTF
CDR3nt: TGTGCCAGCAGTTACTCAAAGGGAAGGGGCTACACCTTC

d_gene: NA
abundance: NA
v_gene: TRBV6-5
j_gene: TRBJ2-1
CDR3aa: CASSTRDSPANEQFF
CDR3nt: TGTGCCAGCAGTACCCGGGACTCACCGGCCAATGAGCAGTTCTTC

d_gene: NA
abundance: few
v_gene: TRBV5-1
j_gene: TRBJ2-7
CDR3aa: CASSSNVGYEQYF
CDR3nt: TGCGCCAGCAGCTCAAATGTCGGCTACGAGCAGTACTTC

d_gene: TRBD2
abundance: NA
v_gene: TRBV6-1
j_gene: TRBJ2-1
CDR3aa: CASSQTAGGSYNEQFF
CDR3nt: TGTGCCAGCAGTCAGACAGCGGGGGGCTCCTACAATGAGCAGTTCTTC

d_gene: NA
abundance: once
v_gene: TRBV28
j_gene: TRBJ2-6
CDR3aa: CASRPGGSGANVLTF
CDR3nt: TGTGCCAGCCGACCAGGGGGGTCTGGGGCCAACGTCCTGACTTTC

d_gene: TRBD1
abundance: NA
v_gene: TRBV10-3
j_gene: TRBJ1-1
CDR3aa: CAIRGTDREGTEAFF
CDR3nt: TGTGCCATCAGGGGGACTGACAGGGAAGGCACTGAAGCTTTCTTT

d_gene: NA
abundance: NA
v_gene: TRBV4-1
j_gene: TRBJ2-7
CDR3aa: CASSPGTEPHYEQYF
CDR3nt: TGCGCCAGCAGCCCCGGGACGGAACCCCACTACGAGCAGTACTTC

d_gene: TRBD2
abundance: NA
v_gene: TRBV20-1
j_gene: TRBJ2-4
CDR3aa: CSALEDGDYPREQYF
CDR3nt: TGCAGTGCCCTCGAGGACGGGGACTACCCTCGGGAGCAGTACTTC

d_gene: NA
abundance: NA
v_gene: TRBV6-6
j_gene: TRBJ1-4
CDR3aa: CASKASDKLFF
CDR3nt: TGTGCCAGCAAGGCCAGTGACAAACTGTTTTTT

d_gene: NA
abundance: NA
v_gene: TRBV12-3/TRBV12-4
j_gene: TRBJ2-3
CDR3aa: CASSFGRADTQYF
CDR3nt: TGTGCCAGCAGTTTCGGGCGGGCAGATACGCAGTATTTT

d_gene: NA
abundance: NA
v_gene: TRBV27
j_gene: TRBJ1-2
CDR3aa: CASSKDDTLGYGYTF
CDR3nt: TGTGCCAGCAGCAAGGACGACACCCTTGGCTATGGCTACACCTTC

d_gene: NA
abundance: NA
v_gene: TRBV12-3/TRBV12-4
j_gene: TRBJ1-2
CDR3aa: CASTLAGDYGYTF
CDR3nt: TGTGCCAGCACCCTCGCCGGAGACTATGGCTACACCTTC

d_gene: NA
abundance: few
v_gene: TRBV29-1
j_gene: TRBJ1-1
CDR3aa: CSVNRQKDTEAFF
CDR3nt: TGCAGCGTCAATCGACAGAAGGACACTGAAGCTTTCTTT

d_gene: TRBD1
abundance: NA
v_gene: TRBV12-3/TRBV12-4
j_gene: TRBJ2-6
CDR3aa: CASSLSGRGPGANVLTF
CDR3nt: TGTGCCAGCAGTTTATCCGGCAGGGGGCCGGGGGCCAACGTCCTGACTTTC

d_gene: NA
abundance: NA
v_gene: TRBV2
j_gene: TRBJ2-5
CDR3aa: CASSHGSTTETQYF
CDR3nt: TGTGCCAGTTCACACGGGAGTACGACTGAGACCCAGTACTTC

d_gene: NA
abundance: few
v_gene: TRBV13
j_gene: TRBJ2-7
CDR3aa: CASSLSANSYEQYF
CDR3nt: TGTGCCAGCAGCTTATCGGCAAACTCCTACGAGCAGTACTTC

d_gene: TRBD2
abundance: few
v_gene: TRBV20-1
j_gene: TRBJ2-7
CDR3aa: CSASPPWGRGVTHEQYF
CDR3nt: TGCAGTGCTAGTCCCCCGTGGGGCCGGGGGGTTACCCACGAGCAGTACTTC

d_gene: TRBD2
abundance: NA
v_gene: TRBV5-1
j_gene: TRBJ2-5
CDR3aa: CASYPGGITQETQYF
CDR3nt: TGCGCCAGCTATCCCGGGGGGATCACTCAAGAGACCCAGTACTTC

d_gene: NA
abundance: NA
v_gene: TRBV11-2
j_gene: TRBJ1-5
CDR3aa: CASSLRPGPGRSNQPQHF
CDR3nt: TGTGCCAGCAGCCTGCGCCCCGGTCCAGGGCGTAGCAATCAGCCCCAGCATTTT

d_gene: TRBD2
abundance: NA
v_gene: TRBV12-3/TRBV12-4
j_gene: TRBJ2-7
CDR3aa: CASTLTSGGVSPTVDQYF
CDR3nt: TGTGCCAGCACCCTGACTAGCGGGGGGGTTTCTCCGACGGTGGACCAGTACTTC

d_gene: TRBD2
abundance: NA
v_gene: TRBV6-5
j_gene: TRBJ2-1
CDR3aa: CASSSLTSGGNNEQFF
CDR3nt: TGTGCCAGCAGCTCATTGACTAGCGGGGGCAACAATGAGCAGTTCTTC

d_gene: NA
abundance: few
v_gene: TRBV4-1
j_gene: TRBJ2-1
CDR3aa: CASSHRGGQLKQFF
CDR3nt: TGCGCCAGCAGCCATAGAGGCGGGCAACTTAAGCAGTTCTTC

d_gene: NA
abundance: NA
v_gene: TRBV7-9
j_gene: TRBJ1-1
CDR3aa: CASSLALENTEAFF
CDR3nt: TGTGCCAGCAGCTTAGCTCTCGAAAACACTGAAGCTTTCTTT

d_gene: TRBD1
abundance: NA
v_gene: TRBV4-1
j_gene: TRBJ1-1
CDR3aa: CASSQGGRGPDTEAFF
CDR3nt: TGCGCCAGCAGCCAAGGGGGCAGGGGGCCGGACACTGAAGCTTTCTTT